This TCR beta chain was retrieved from a study of blood T cell repertoires in COVID-19 (dated by TCRdb to about 2020). Context from the whole study: The collaborator samples originated in the United States, Italy and Spain and spanned the acute and convalescent phases of COVID-19. The prospective study material was composed of cDNA or gDNA derived from T cells, B-cell-depleted T cells, or PBMCs. Subjects who had been exposed to COVID-19, were actively infected with it, or had recovered from it provided the deeply sampled blood TCRbeta repertoires that made up the dataset. The repertoires were released in a freely available public database meant as a resource for research on the immune response to SARS-CoV-2. Samples were obtained from the ongoing ImmuneRACE study (first 160 participants) and from over 1,000 subjects provided by 6 global collaborators. Nearly every sample came with metadata listing a de-identified subject ID, COVID-19 status, age in years and sex. HLA class I and class II types, where available, came from metadata supplied by the sample provider rather than from assay-based typing.

Enrolling through a virtual design, the prospective study's participants ranged in age from about 18 to 89 years and lived across some 23 United States geographic areas. In the prospective study, cohorts were assigned on the basis of participant-reported clinical history obtained from a screening survey and a study questionnaire. For ImmuneRACE Cohort 3, a participant was defined as recovered based on two consecutive negative NP/OP PCR tests, clearance by a healthcare professional, or resolution of symptoms. Each participant in the prospective study had whole blood, serum and a nasopharyngeal or oropharyngeal swab collected by mobile phlebotomists. Additional blood draws and questionnaires over an approximately 2-month period could optionally be provided by prospective study participants. Prospective study blood samples were shipped either frozen or at room temperature before DNA extraction. According to the germline V gene (reference sequence), CDR1 reads SGHKS and CDR2 reads YYEKEE. From the cysteine through the phenylalanine, the CDR3 covers 15 amino acids. The kept DNA is CDR3 alone, 45 bases in frame from the first base. V is reduced by 7 bases and J by 10 bases, leaving a spacing of 21 bases between them.

On this clone itself: The target of this receptor is not known. Base-call qualities are not available, and no considerably larger clone is one nucleotide away.

TCRbeta CDR3 regions were amplified from genomic DNA by means of the immunoSEQ Assay, a bias-controlled multiplex PCR. In the authors' own workflow: The number of nucleated cells in each sample was estimated from the amplification of reference gene primers within the assay. To quantify the absolute abundance of each unique TCRbeta CDR3 rearrangement, sequence reads were collapsed and filtered. For each sample, productive Simpson clonality was calculated as the square root of Simpson's diversity index over productive rearrangements. TCRdb mirrors the immuneACCESS table, restricted to in-frame sequences. Some clones are absent from its copies; in checked studies, under half trace to an unresolved V gene, and the reason for the others is unknown. The V and J calls and clone size come from that table; D and trimming were worked out from the DNA. The sample table records 490,000 or so clones; about 85% of these occur just once. Together, the top ten hold 8% to 9.5% of the sample.

Results and caveats for the whole study, not just this receptor: How much clinical and demographic metadata was included differed by source and by participant, and the metadata was provided uncurated.

This clonotype was obtained from an older woman who had recovered from COVID-19. The chain is assembled from TRBV5-5 and TRBJ1-6; no D gene can be assigned with confidence. The sequencing sample was made of PBMCs or T cells enriched from blood (not recorded which). The nucleotide sequence is TGTGCCAGCGGACTAACTGCGGAGGCGGGGTCACCCCTCCACTTT. This yields the protein CASGLTAEAGSPLHF.